Presented here are 8 T cell receptor beta chains from one specimen sequenced in a study of blood T cell repertoires in COVID-19. Produced via immunoSEQ multiplex PCR; TCRdb's table is partial and in-frame only. This sample carries some 150,000 clones, 87% of them seen once, and the ten largest clones take less than 5%. Material: peripheral blood. The receptors come from a woman aged 55 to 70 who had recovered from COVID-19.

The sample holds many counts of this clone. The rearrangement joins TRBV29-1 to TRBJ2-7, with 7 bases identical to TRBD1. CDR3 length: 13 amino acids. From germline, CDR1 is SQVTM and CDR2 ANQGSEA. Trimming cost V 4 bases and J 6 bases; bases outside gene matches: 9. This chain's CDR3 is CSVAVTGLGEQYF. The DNA for the CDR3 is TGCAGCGTTGCGGTGACAGGGCTGGGCGAGCAGTACTTC.

The chain is built from TRBV5-1 and TRBJ2-7, with D unclear. V was clipped by 0 bases and J by 0 bases, with 13 bases between them. Germline CDR1 and CDR2: SGHRS and YFSETQ. CDR3 length: 16 residues. For the CDR3, the DNA is TGCGCCAGCAGCTTGGCCCCAGCGCCTAGCTCCTACGAGCAGTACTTC. Its translation is CASSLAPAPSSYEQYF.

This clone was detected a few times. The chain carries TRBV6-6 and TRBJ2-7; D is possibly TRBD2 (5 bases). Germline CDR1 is MNHNY and CDR2 is SVGAGI (reference sequence). The CDR3 loop spans 12 amino acids. The germline V and J ends were trimmed by 4 bases and 7 bases, with 11 bases remaining between them. CDR3 sequence: CASSFLDSEQYF. The CDR3 region has the DNA TGTGCCAGCAGTTTTTTGGACTCGGAGCAGTACTTC.

The DNA of the CDR3 is TGCAGCGTTGAAGATATAGCAATGGCTATTGGAGAGACCCAGTACTTC. This sequence encodes CSVEDIAMAIGETQYF. The genes are TRBV29-1 and TRBJ2-5, with D unclear. Trimming took 0 bases from V and 4 from J, leaving 18 bases between them. CDR1 and CDR2 (germline): SQVTM, ANQGSEA. This CDR3 has 16 amino acids.

This clone has only a few counts. The CDR3 DNA is TGTGCCAGCAGCTTGGTCTTCTATGGCTACACCTTC. Its protein is CASSLVFYGYTF. The rearrangement uses TRBV5-8 and TRBJ1-2; D is unclear. Trimming removed 0 bases from V and 4 bases from J, with 4 bases in between. The CDR3 has 12 residues. Germline V lookup: CDR1 SGHTS, CDR2 YDEGEE.

This clone has only one observation. V and J are TRBV2 and TRBJ2-6; tentative D call: TRBD1 (6 bases). Germline V gives CDR1 SNHLY, CDR2 FYNNEI. V shed 5 bases and J shed 2 bases, with 10 bases lying between them. The CDR3 contains 15 residues. CDR3 coding DNA: TGTGCCAGCAGTTCCCGGACAGCTGGGGCCAACGTCCTGACTTTC. Encoded protein: CASSSRTAGANVLTF.

This sequence joins TRBV7-9 and TRBJ2-1, with TRBD1 identical over 7 bases. The CDR3 runs 14 residues. Per the germline V gene, CDR1 is SEHNR and CDR2 is FQNEAQ (reference sequence). V was pared by 8 bases and J by 10 bases, with 14 bases of the junction left unmatched. CDR3 protein: CASDHPGQPTEQFF. The CDR3 DNA is TGTGCCAGCGACCATCCGGGACAGCCTACGGAGCAGTTCTTC.

This clone has at least ten counts. This CDR3 is also generated by other DNA sequences in the sample. The rearrangement links TRBV3-1 (or the pseudogene TRBV3-2) to TRBJ2-2; D not certain. This CDR3 contains 14 residues. Germline CDR1 is LGHDT and CDR2 is YNNKEL (reference sequence). The V end was cut by 0 bases, the J end by 5 bases, with 7 bases between. The CDR3 here is CASSQESVTGELFF. CDR3 nucleotides: TGTGCCAGCAGCCAAGAGAGTGTAACCGGGGAGCTGTTTTTT.